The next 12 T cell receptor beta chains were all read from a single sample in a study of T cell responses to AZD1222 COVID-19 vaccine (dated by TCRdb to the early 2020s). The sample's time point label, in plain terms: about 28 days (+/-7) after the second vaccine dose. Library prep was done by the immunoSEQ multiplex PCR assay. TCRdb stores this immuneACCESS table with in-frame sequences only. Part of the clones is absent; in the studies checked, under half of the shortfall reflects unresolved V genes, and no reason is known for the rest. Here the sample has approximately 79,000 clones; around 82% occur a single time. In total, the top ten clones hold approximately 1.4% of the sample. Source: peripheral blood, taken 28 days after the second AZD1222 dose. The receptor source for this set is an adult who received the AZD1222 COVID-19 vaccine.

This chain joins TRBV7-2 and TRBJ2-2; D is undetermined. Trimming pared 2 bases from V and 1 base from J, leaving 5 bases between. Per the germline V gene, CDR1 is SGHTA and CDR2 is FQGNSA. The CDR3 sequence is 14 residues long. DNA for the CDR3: TGTGCCAGCAGCTTACAAGGGAACACCGGGGAGCTGTTTTTT. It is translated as CASSLQGNTGELFF.

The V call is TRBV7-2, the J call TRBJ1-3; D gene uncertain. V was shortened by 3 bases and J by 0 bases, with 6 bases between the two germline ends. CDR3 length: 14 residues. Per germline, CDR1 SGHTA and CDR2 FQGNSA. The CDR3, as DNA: TGTGCCAGCAGCTTTACGGCCTCTGGAAACACCATATATTTT. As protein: CASSFTASGNTIYF.

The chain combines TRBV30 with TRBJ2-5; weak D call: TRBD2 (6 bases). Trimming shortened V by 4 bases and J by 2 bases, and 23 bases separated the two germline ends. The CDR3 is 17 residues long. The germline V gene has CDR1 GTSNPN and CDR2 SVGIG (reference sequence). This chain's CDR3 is CAWTSFRGSAAQETQYF. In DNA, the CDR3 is TGTGCCTGGACCTCATTCCGGGGGTCGGCGGCTCAAGAGACCCAGTACTTC.

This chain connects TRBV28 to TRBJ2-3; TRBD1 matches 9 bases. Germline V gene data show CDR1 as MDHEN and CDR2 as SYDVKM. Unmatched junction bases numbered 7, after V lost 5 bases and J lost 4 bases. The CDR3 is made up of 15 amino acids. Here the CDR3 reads CASSATGGRADTQYF. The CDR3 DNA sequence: TGTGCCAGCAGTGCGACAGGGGGTAGGGCAGATACGCAGTATTTT. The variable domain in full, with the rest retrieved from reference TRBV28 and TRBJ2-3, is DVKVTQSSRYLVKRTGEKVFLECVQDMDHENMFWYRQDPGLGLRLIYFSYDVKMKEKGDIPEGYSVSREKKERFSLILESASTNQTSMYLCASSATGGRADTQYFGPGTRLTVL.

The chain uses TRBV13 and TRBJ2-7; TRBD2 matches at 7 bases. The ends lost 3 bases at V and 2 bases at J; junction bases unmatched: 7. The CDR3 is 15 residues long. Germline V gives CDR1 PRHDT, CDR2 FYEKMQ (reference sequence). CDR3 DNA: TGTGCCAGCAGCTTTACGCTAGCGGAGGCCTACGAGCAGTACTTC. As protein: CASSFTLAEAYEQYF.

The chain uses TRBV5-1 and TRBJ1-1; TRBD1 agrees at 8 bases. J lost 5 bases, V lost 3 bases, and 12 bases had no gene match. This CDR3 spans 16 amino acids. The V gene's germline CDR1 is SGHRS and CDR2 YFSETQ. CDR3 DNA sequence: TGCGCCAGCAGCTCGGACCCGACAGGGGCGGGGACTGAAGCTTTCTTT. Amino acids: CASSSDPTGAGTEAFF. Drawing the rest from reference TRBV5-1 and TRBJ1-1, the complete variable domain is KAGVTQTPRYLIKTRGQQVTLSCSPISGHRSVSWYQQTPGQGLQFLFEYFSETQRNKGNFPGRFSGRQFSNSRSEMNVSTLELGDSALYLCASSSDPTGAGTEAFFGQGTRLTVV.

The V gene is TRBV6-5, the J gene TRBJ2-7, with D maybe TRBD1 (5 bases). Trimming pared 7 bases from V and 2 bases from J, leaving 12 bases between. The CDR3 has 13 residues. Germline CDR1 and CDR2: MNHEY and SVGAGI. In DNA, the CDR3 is TGTGCCAGCACTACGACAGTGACCTACGAGCAGTACTTC. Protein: CASTTTVTYEQYF.

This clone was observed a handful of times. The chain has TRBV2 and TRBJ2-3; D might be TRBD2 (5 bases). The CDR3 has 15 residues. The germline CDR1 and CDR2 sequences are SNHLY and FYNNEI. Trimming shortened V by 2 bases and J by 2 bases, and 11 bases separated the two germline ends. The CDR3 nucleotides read TGTGCCAGCAGTGAAAACGCGGGCCTCACAGATACGCAGTATTTT. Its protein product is CASSENAGLTDTQYF.

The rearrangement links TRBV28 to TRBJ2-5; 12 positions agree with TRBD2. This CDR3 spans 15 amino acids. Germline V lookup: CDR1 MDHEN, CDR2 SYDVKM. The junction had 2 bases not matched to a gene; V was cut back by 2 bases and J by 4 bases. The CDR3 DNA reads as TGTGCCAGCAGTTTAGCTAGCGGGAGGGGAGAGACCCAGTACTTC. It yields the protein CASSLASGRGETQYF.

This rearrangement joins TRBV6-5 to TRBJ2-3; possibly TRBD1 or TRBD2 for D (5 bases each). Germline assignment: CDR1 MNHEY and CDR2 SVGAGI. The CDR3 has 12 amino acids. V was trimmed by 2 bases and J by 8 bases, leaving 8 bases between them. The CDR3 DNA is TGTGCCAGCAGTTACGGGGGAGTTACGCAGTATTTT. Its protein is CASSYGGVTQYF.

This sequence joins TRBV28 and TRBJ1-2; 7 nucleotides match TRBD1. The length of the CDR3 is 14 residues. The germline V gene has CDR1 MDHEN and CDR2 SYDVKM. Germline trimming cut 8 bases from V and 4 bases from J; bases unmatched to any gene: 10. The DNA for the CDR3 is TGTGCCAGCCATCCGACAGGGTGGGCCTATGGCTACACCTTC. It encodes CASHPTGWAYGYTF.

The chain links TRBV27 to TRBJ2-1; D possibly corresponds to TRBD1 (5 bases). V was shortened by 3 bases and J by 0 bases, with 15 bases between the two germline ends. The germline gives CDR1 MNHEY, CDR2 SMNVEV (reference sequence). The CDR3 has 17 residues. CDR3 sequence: CASSFTARASSYNEQFF. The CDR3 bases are TGTGCCAGCAGTTTCACAGCCAGGGCGAGCTCCTACAATGAGCAGTTCTTC.